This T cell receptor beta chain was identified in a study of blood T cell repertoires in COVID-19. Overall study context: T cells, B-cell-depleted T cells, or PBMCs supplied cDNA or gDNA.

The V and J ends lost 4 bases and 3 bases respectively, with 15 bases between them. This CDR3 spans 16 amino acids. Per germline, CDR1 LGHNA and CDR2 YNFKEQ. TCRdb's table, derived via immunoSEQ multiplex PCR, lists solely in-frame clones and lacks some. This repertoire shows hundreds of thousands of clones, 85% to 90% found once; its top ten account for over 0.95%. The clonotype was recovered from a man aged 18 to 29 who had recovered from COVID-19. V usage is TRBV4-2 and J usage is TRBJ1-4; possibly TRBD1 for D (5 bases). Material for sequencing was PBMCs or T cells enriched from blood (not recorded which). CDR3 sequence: CASSPITAGPNEKLFF. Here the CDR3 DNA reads TGTGCCAGCAGCCCTATTACTGCGGGACCTAATGAAAAACTGTTTTTT.